A single sample gave rise to the 15 T cell receptor beta chains below, sequenced in a study of blood T cell repertoires in COVID-19. Using immunoSEQ multiplex PCR, the repertoire was profiled, and TCRdb retains in-frame clones only, with some absent. Seen here are 200,000 to 250,000 clones, around 81% observed once, and the top ten hold roughly 6.7%. The specimen sequenced was peripheral blood. Source of these receptors: a woman between 65 and 79 years old with acute or convalescent COVID-19.

V is TRBV10-3 and J is TRBJ2-5; a possible D gene is TRBD1 (5 bases). The V end lost 5 bases, the J end lost 5 bases, and 9 bases lay between the germline ends. CDR3 length equals 12 residues. The V gene's germline CDR1 is ENHRY and CDR2 SYGVKD. The DNA of the CDR3 is TGTGCCATCAGTCAGGGCGGCGAGACCCAGTACTTC. Its protein product is CAISQGGETQYF.

The chain couples TRBV3-1 (or the pseudogene TRBV3-2) to TRBJ1-5, with D unclear. Germline CDR1 reads LGHDT; CDR2 reads YNNKEL (reference sequence). Trimming pared 1 base from V and 3 bases from J, leaving 10 bases between. This CDR3 is 15 amino acids long. The CDR3 spells CASSQGPQLNQPQHF. The CDR3 region has the DNA TGTGCCAGCAGCCAAGGGCCACAGCTCAATCAGCCCCAGCATTTT.

The rearrangement joins TRBV18 to TRBJ2-3; tentative D call: TRBD1 (5 bases). Trimming cost V 2 bases and J 3 bases, with 12 bases left between them. CDR1 KGHSH and CDR2 LQKENI come from the germline V gene. The length of the CDR3 is 15 residues. The CDR3, as DNA: TGTGCCAGCTCACCATCTCAAGGGGCTACAGATACGCAGTATTTT. It codes for CASSPSQGATDTQYF.

The chain recombines TRBV5-1 with TRBJ1-5, with 7 bases matching TRBD1. The CDR3 length is 15 residues. Germline-derived CDR1 and CDR2 are SGHRS and YFSETQ. V was pared by 0 bases and J by 4 bases, with 4 bases of the junction left unmatched. This CDR3 reads CASSLGDRENQPQHF. CDR3 coding DNA: TGCGCCAGCAGCTTGGGAGACAGGGAGAATCAGCCCCAGCATTTT.

This clone was found once. This chain joins TRBV2 and TRBJ1-1; TRBD1 agrees at 8 bases. V shed 8 bases and J 1 base; nucleotides not matched to a gene: 9. The germline CDR1 and CDR2 sequences are SNHLY and FYNNEI. The CDR3 runs to 15 residues. The CDR3 here is CASRGTGGKNTEAFF. The CDR3 nucleotides read TGTGCCAGCCGAGGGACAGGTGGGAAGAACACTGAAGCTTTCTTT. The full variable domain, with the rest looked up from reference TRBV2 and TRBJ1-1, is EPEVTQTPSHQVTQMGQEVILRCVPISNHLYFYWYRQILGQKVEFLVSFYNNEISEKSEIFDDQFSVERPDGSNFTLKIRSTKLEDSAMYFCASRGTGGKNTEAFFGQGTRLTVV.

This clone appeared a few times. The CDR3 nucleotides read TGTGCCAGCACCATACAGACAGGGGGCACCCATGAGCAGTTCTTC. It translates to CASTIQTGGTHEQFF. The J gene is TRBJ2-1, the V gene TRBV5-4, with 10 bases fitting TRBD1. Germline values: CDR1 SGHNT, CDR2 YYREEE (reference sequence). The ends lost 6 bases at V and 8 bases at J; junction bases unmatched: 11. This CDR3 is 15 amino acids long.

The table lists this clone with a few counts. This chain uses TRBV7-9 with TRBJ2-7, with a weak D call TRBD2 (5 bases). This CDR3 region has 13 residues. Trimming pared 0 bases from V and 7 bases from J, leaving 10 bases between. The V gene's germline CDR1 is SEHNR and CDR2 FQNEAQ (reference sequence). CDR3: CASSLAGTGEQYF. The DNA for the CDR3 is TGTGCCAGCAGCTTAGCAGGTACGGGGGAGCAGTACTTC.

The CDR3, as DNA: TGTGCCAGCAGTTGGACAGGGCCCTCAAGGGGGGAGCTGTTTTTT. It codes for CASSWTGPSRGELFF. The V gene is TRBV27, the J gene TRBJ2-2, with 8 positions matching TRBD1. The V segment lost 4 bases and the J segment 8 bases; nucleotides outside the gene matches: 9. The CDR3 is 15 amino acids. In germline, CDR1 is MNHEY, CDR2 SMNVEV (reference sequence).

This chain uses TRBV11-3 with TRBJ2-5; tentatively, D is TRBD1 (6 bases). The CDR3 has 13 residues. Germline-derived CDR1 and CDR2 are SGHNT and YENEEA. Trimming shortened V by 3 bases and J by 3 bases, and 8 bases separated the two germline ends. The CDR3 nucleotides are TGTGCCAGCAGCTTCGGACAGAAAGAGACCCAGTACTTC. As protein: CASSFGQKETQYF. The full variable domain, completed using reference TRBV11-3 and TRBJ2-5, is EAGVVQSPRYKIIEKKQPVAFWCNPISGHNTLYWYLQNLGQGPELLIRYENEEAVDDSQLPKDRFSAERLKGVDSTLKIQPAELGDSAVYLCASSFGQKETQYFGPGTRLLVL.

As regards this clone: Other DNA sequences within the sample encode an identical CDR3. The CDR3 nucleotides are TGTGCCAGCAGCGTAGCCGGGGGAACCGGGGAGCTGTTTTTT. Its protein product is CASSVAGGTGELFF. The V call is TRBV9, the J call TRBJ2-2, with D possibly TRBD2 on 6 matching bases. CDR1 and CDR2 from the germline V gene are SGDLS and YYNGEE. V shed 0 bases and J shed 5 bases, with 8 bases lying between them. This CDR3 region has 14 residues.

This chain connects TRBV7-8 to TRBJ1-6; 7 bases fit TRBD1. The V segment lost 5 bases and the J segment 13 bases; nucleotides outside the gene matches: 11. The CDR3 loop spans 14 amino acids. Germline lookup yields CDR1 SGHVS and CDR2 FQNEAQ. CDR3 sequence (DNA): TGTGCCAGCAGCCCGGGGACAGATTCTCTCCCCCTCCACTTT. This gives the protein CASSPGTDSLPLHF.

The rearrangement joins TRBV29-1 to TRBJ2-2, with 7 bases identical to TRBD2. Germline CDR1 is SQVTM and CDR2 is ANQGSEA. Unmatched junction bases numbered 4, after V lost 3 bases and J lost 6 bases. The CDR3 has 13 residues. This CDR3 is CSVESAGAGELFF. The CDR3 DNA is TGCAGCGTTGAGTCTGCGGGGGCCGGGGAGCTGTTTTTT.

CDR3 bases: TGCGCCAGCAGCTTGACGGTCCGAGATTATGGCTACACCTTC. Protein sequence: CASSLTVRDYGYTF. The V gene is TRBV5-1, the J gene TRBJ1-2; no clear D. The length of the CDR3 is 14 residues. V dropped 1 base and J dropped 5 bases, with 12 bases sitting between them. Germline CDR1 is SGHRS and CDR2 is YFSETQ. The full variable domain, its missing parts supplied by reference TRBV5-1 and TRBJ1-2, is KAGVTQTPRYLIKTRGQQVTLSCSPISGHRSVSWYQQTPGQGLQFLFEYFSETQRNKGNFPGRFSGRQFSNSRSEMNVSTLELGDSALYLCASSLTVRDYGYTFGSGTRLTVV.

This chain links TRBV29-1 with TRBJ2-7, with D possibly matching TRBD2 (6 bases). Germline-derived CDR1 and CDR2 are SQVTM and ANQGSEA. This CDR3 comprises 13 residues. V lost 4 bases and J 7 bases, leaving 17 bases between the germline ends. DNA for the CDR3: TGCAGCGTTGCGGGGGATGGCTCGGGTGAGCAGTACTTC. Translating gives CSVAGDGSGEQYF.

The CDR3 DNA sequence: TGTGCCAGCTCACCAGACACCCCAGGGTACAATGAGCAGTTCTTC. It yields the protein CASSPDTPGYNEQFF. The chain joins TRBV18 to TRBJ2-1; a possible D gene is TRBD1 (5 bases). V was cut by 2 bases and J by 4 bases, with 12 bases left in between. This CDR3 comprises 15 residues. CDR1 and CDR2 from the germline V gene are KGHSH and LQKENI.